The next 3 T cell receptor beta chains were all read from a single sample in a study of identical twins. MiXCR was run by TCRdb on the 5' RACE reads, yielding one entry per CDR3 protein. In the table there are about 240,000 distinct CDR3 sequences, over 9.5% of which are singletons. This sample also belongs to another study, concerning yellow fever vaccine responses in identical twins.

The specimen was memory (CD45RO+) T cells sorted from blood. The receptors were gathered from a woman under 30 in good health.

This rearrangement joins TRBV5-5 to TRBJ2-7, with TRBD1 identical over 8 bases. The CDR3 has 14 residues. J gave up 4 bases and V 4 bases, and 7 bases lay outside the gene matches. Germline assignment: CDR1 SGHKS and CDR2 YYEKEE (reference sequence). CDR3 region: CASSPGGAKYEQYF. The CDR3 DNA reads TGTGCCAGCAGCCCAGGGGGCGCGAAATACGAGCAGTACTTC.

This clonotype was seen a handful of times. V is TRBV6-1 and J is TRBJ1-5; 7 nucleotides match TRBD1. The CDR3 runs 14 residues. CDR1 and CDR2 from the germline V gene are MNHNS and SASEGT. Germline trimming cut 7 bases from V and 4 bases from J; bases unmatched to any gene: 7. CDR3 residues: CASTPGGINQPQHF. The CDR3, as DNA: TGTGCCAGCACGCCAGGGGGGATTAATCAGCCCCAGCATTTT.

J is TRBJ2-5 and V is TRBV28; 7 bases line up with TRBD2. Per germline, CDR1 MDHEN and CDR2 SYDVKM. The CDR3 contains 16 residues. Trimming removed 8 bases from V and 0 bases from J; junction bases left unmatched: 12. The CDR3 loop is CASRRGLAVDQETQYF. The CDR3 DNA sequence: TGTGCCAGCCGCCGAGGGCTAGCGGTCGACCAAGAGACCCAGTACTTC.